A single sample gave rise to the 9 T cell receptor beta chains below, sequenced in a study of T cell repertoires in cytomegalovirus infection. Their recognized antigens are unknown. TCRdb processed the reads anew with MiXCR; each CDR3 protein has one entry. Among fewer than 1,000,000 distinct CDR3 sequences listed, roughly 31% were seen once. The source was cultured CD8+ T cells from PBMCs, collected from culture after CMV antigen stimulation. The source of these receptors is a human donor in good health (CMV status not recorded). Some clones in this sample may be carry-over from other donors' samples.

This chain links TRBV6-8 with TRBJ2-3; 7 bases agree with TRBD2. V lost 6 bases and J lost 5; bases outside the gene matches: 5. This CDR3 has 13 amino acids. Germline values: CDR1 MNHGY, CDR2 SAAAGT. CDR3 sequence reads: CASSPTGGDTQYF. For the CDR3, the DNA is TGTGCCAGCAGCCCCACGGGGGGAGATACGCAGTATTTT.

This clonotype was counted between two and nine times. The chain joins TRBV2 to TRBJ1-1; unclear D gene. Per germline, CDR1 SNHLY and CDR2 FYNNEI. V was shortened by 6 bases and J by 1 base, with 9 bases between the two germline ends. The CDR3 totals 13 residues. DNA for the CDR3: TGTGCCAGCAGCGCCTCTCCGAACACTGAAGCTTTCTTT. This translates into CASSASPNTEAFF.

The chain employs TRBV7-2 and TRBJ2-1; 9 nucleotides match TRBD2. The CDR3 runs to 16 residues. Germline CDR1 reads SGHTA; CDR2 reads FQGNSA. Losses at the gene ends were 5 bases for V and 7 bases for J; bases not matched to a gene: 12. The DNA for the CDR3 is TGTGCCAGCAGCCCAGGGTCGGCGGGAGGGGGGAATGAGCAGTTCTTC. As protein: CASSPGSAGGGNEQFF.

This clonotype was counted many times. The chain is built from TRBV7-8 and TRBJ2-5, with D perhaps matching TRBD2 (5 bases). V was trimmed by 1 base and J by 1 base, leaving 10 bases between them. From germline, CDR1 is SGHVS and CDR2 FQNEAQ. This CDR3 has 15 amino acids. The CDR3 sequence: CASSLGTGLQETQYF. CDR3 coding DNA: TGTGCCAGCAGCTTAGGCACCGGACTCCAAGAGACCCAGTACTTC.

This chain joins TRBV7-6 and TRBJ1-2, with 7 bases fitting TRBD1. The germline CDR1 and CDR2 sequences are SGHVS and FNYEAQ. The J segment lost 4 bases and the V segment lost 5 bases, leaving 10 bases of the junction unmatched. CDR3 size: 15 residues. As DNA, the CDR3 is TGTGCCAGCAGCGTGGGACAGATTGCCTTCTATGGCTACACCTTC. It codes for CASSVGQIAFYGYTF.

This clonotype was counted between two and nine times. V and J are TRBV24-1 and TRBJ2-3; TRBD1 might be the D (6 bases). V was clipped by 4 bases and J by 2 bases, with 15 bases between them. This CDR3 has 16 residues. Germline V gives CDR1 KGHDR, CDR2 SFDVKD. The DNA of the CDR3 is TGTGCCACCAGTGAAGCTGGACAGTTCTTCACAGATACGCAGTATTTT. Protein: CATSEAGQFFTDTQYF.

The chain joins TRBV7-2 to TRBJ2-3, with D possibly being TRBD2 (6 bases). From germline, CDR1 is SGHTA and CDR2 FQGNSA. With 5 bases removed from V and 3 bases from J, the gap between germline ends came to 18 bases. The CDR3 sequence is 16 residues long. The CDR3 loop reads CASSPPGTEATDTQYF. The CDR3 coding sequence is TGTGCCAGCAGCCCTCCGGGGACTGAGGCGACAGATACGCAGTATTTT.

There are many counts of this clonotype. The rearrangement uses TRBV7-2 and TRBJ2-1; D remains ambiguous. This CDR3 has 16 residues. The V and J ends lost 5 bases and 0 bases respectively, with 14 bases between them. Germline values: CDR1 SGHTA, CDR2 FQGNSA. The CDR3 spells CASSNSPPSSYNEQFF. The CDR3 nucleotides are TGTGCCAGCAGCAACTCCCCTCCGAGCTCCTACAATGAGCAGTTCTTC.

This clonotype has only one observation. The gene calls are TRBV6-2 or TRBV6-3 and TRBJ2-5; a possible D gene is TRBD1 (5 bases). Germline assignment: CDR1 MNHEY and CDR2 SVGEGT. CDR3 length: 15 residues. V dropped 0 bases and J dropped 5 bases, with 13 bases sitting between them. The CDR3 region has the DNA TGTGCCAGCAGTTACTCGATTAATTCAGGGGAGACCCAGTACTTC. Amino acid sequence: CASSYSINSGETQYF.